The 27 T cell receptor beta chains in this list originate from one sample, sequenced in a study of early T cells in non-severe SARS-CoV-2 infection. TCRdb re-called the 5' RACE reads through MiXCR, storing one row per CDR3 protein. The sample shows 55,000 to 70,000 distinct CDR3 sequences, less than 15% of them seen only once. The sample was whole blood. Source of these receptors: an adult who was a healthcare worker with PCR-confirmed SARS-CoV-2 infection or an uninfected control (not recorded which).

This chain links TRBV5-6 with TRBJ2-5; possible D gene TRBD2, 5 bases. CDR3 length: 15 residues. V lost 2 bases, J lost 1 base, and 12 bases lay in between. From germline, CDR1 is SGHDT and CDR2 YYEEEE. CDR3 DNA: TGTGCCAGCAGCTTTGGTCCAGGAGGCCAAGAGACCCAGTACTTC. Its protein is CASSFGPGGQETQYF.

There are a few counts of this clonotype. The DNA of the CDR3 is TGTGCCAGCAGCCAAGGGATCCGGGGGCCACCTTCCCTCCCCTACGAGCAGTACTTC. Protein: CASSQGIRGPPSLPYEQYF. V gene TRBV3-1 combines with J gene TRBJ2-7; D might be TRBD1 or TRBD2, each matching 6 bases. Germline V gene data show CDR1 as LGHDT and CDR2 as YNNKEL (reference sequence). The germline V and J ends were trimmed by 1 base and 2 bases, with 24 bases remaining between them. The CDR3 spans 19 residues.

This chain joins TRBV30 and TRBJ1-1; D gene ambiguous. The V and J ends lost 0 bases and 6 bases respectively, with 11 bases between them. The CDR3 loop spans 13 amino acids. CDR1 is GTSNPN, CDR2 SVGIG, per germline (reference sequence). In DNA form, the CDR3 reads TGTGCCTGGAGTGTATGGCAGGTTTCTGAAGCTTTCTTT. It translates to CAWSVWQVSEAFF.

This clonotype was seen only a few times. The chain combines TRBV25-1 with TRBJ2-6; D gene uncertain. CDR1 is MGHDK and CDR2 is SYGVNS in the germline V gene. The CDR3 length is 16 residues. Trimming pared 2 bases from V and 4 bases from J, leaving 12 bases between. CDR3 sequence reads: CASSEGTAPGANVLTF. DNA for the CDR3: TGTGCCAGCAGTGAAGGCACAGCTCCCGGGGCCAACGTCCTGACTTTC.

This clonotype was counted ten times or more. The gene calls are TRBV12-3 or TRBV12-4 and TRBJ1-2; 10 nucleotides match TRBD1. This CDR3 contains 13 residues. Trimming at V came to 5 bases and at J to 7 bases, leaving 4 bases not matched to a gene. The CDR3 DNA sequence: TGTGCCAGCAGTCGACAGGGGGCGGCTGGCTACACCTTC. Amino acids: CASSRQGAAGYTF.

The rearrangement links TRBV20-1 to TRBJ2-5, with a tentative D call TRBD2 (7 bases). Trimming shortened V by 5 bases and J by 5 bases, and 18 bases separated the two germline ends. Per the germline V gene, CDR1 is DFQATT and CDR2 is SNEGSKA (reference sequence). This CDR3 spans 14 amino acids. The CDR3 sequence: CSAPPGGLIETQYF. DNA of the CDR3: TGCAGTGCTCCGCCGGGGGGCCTCATTGAGACCCAGTACTTC.

This clonotype has just a few counts. V usage is TRBV6-2 or TRBV6-3 and J usage is TRBJ1-2, with 9 nucleotides matching TRBD1. The CDR3 has 16 amino acids. The V segment lost 2 bases and the J segment 7 bases; nucleotides outside the gene matches: 11. Per germline, CDR1 MNHEY and CDR2 SVGEGT. CDR3 in DNA: TGTGCCAGCAGTTACGCCCCTCCGGGACAGGGAGGTGGCTACACCTTC. Its translation: CASSYAPPGQGGGYTF.

This clonotype was seen at least ten times. The V gene is TRBV5-1, the J gene TRBJ2-5, with D unclear. This CDR3 is built from 13 residues. From germline, CDR1 is SGHRS and CDR2 YFSETQ. V was shortened by 0 bases and J by 2 bases, with 5 bases between the two germline ends. Here the CDR3 DNA reads TGCGCCAGCAGCTTGGGGGGTCAAGAGACCCAGTACTTC. Translation gives CASSLGGQETQYF.

This clonotype was detected many times. V is TRBV19 and J is TRBJ2-3, with 7 bases lining up with TRBD2. This CDR3 is 16 amino acids long. Trimming took 5 bases from V and 1 from J; bases not matched to a gene: 9. CDR1 is LNHDA and CDR2 is SQIVND in the germline V gene (reference sequence). Here the CDR3 reads CASSPQWGGRTDTQYF. The CDR3 DNA sequence: TGTGCCAGTAGTCCCCAGTGGGGAGGGCGCACAGATACGCAGTATTTT.

In this sample, this clonotype turned up a few times. This chain uses TRBV11-2 with TRBJ2-7, with a possible D match to TRBD1 (6 bases). Trimming left V 5 bases short and J 0 bases short, with 14 bases between. The CDR3 is 15 residues long. The germline CDR1 and CDR2 sequences are SGHAT and FQNNGV. CDR3 loop: CASSQSQGSSYEQYF. The CDR3 DNA reads TGTGCCAGCAGCCAAAGTCAGGGGAGCTCCTACGAGCAGTACTTC. Together with reference TRBV11-2 and TRBJ2-7, the CDR3 gives the full variable domain: EAGVAQSPRYKIIEKRQSVAFWCNPISGHATLYWYQQILGQGPKLLIQFQNNGVVDDSQLPKDRFSAERLKGVDSTLKIQPAKLEDSAVYLCASSQSQGSSYEQYFGPGTRLTVT.

CDR3 protein: CASSQDMGGTSSEAFF. CDR3 sequence (DNA): TGCGCCAGCAGCCAAGATATGGGGGGCACATCCTCTGAAGCTTTCTTT. The chain links TRBV4-3 to TRBJ1-1; D may be TRBD1 (6 bases). The CDR3 consists of 16 residues. The V end lost 0 bases, the J end lost 6 bases, and 17 bases lay between the germline ends. Germline assignment: CDR1 LGHNA and CDR2 YSLEER.

Ten or more counts support this clonotype. The V and J genes are TRBV11-2 and TRBJ2-2; 13 bases align to TRBD2. J lost 0 bases, V lost 3 bases, and 16 bases had no gene match. The CDR3 length is 22 residues. CDR1 and CDR2 (germline): SGHAT, FQNNGV. For the CDR3, the DNA is TGTGCCAGCAGCTTCCCGAGAGTCCGACTAGCGGGGGGCCACACGAACACCGGGGAGCTGTTTTTT. Translation: CASSFPRVRLAGGHTNTGELFF. The full variable domain, completed using reference TRBV11-2 and TRBJ2-2, is EAGVAQSPRYKIIEKRQSVAFWCNPISGHATLYWYQQILGQGPKLLIQFQNNGVVDDSQLPKDRFSAERLKGVDSTLKIQPAKLEDSAVYLCASSFPRVRLAGGHTNTGELFFGEGSRLTVL.

This clonotype has at least ten counts. The genes are TRBV13 and TRBJ2-2, with D uncertain. Per germline, CDR1 PRHDT and CDR2 FYEKMQ (reference sequence). V lost 1 base to trimming and J lost 4 bases, with 16 bases between them. This CDR3 spans 17 amino acids. The CDR3 here is CASSLAPPAPVTGELFF. DNA of the CDR3: TGTGCCAGCAGCTTAGCGCCGCCGGCCCCGGTCACCGGGGAGCTGTTTTTT.

This clonotype occurred a few times. The chain links TRBV5-4 to TRBJ2-3; D unresolved. Germline V gene data show CDR1 as SGHNT and CDR2 as YYREEE (reference sequence). Trimming shortened V by 5 bases and J by 4 bases, and 5 bases separated the two germline ends. This CDR3 spans 11 amino acids. CDR3 in DNA: TGTGCCAGCAGTCGCTCAGATACGCAGTATTTT. Translation: CASSRSDTQYF.

This clonotype was seen many times. This rearrangement joins TRBV7-6 to TRBJ2-6; TRBD1 agrees at 7 bases. The CDR3 consists of 16 residues. In germline, CDR1 is SGHVS, CDR2 FNYEAQ. V was clipped by 1 base and J by 12 bases; unmatched bases: 12. As DNA, the CDR3 is TGTGCCAGCAGCTTAGTCCAGGGGGTCCAACCAGCCGTCCTGACTTTC. Amino acid sequence: CASSLVQGVQPAVLTF.

This clonotype occurred a few times. This chain joins TRBV12-3 or TRBV12-4 and TRBJ1-1; maybe TRBD1 (6 bases). The CDR3 spans 16 residues. V lost 7 bases, J lost 1 base, and 19 bases lay in between. Written as DNA, the CDR3 is TGTGCCAGCACCTCGCTCTGGGGGGGCAGGAACACTGAAGCTTTCTTT. This encodes CASTSLWGGRNTEAFF.

The chain couples TRBV7-6 to TRBJ1-2, with D tentatively TRBD1 (5 bases). The CDR3 has 15 amino acids. The germline CDR1 and CDR2 sequences are SGHVS and FNYEAQ. Trimming took 5 bases from V and 3 from J, leaving 16 bases between them. In DNA, the CDR3 is TGTGCCAGCAGCCCGGGGACGGCTCTGGACTATGGCTACACCTTC. This codes for CASSPGTALDYGYTF.

V is TRBV6-1 and J is TRBJ1-2, with TRBD1 identical over 7 bases. Looked up from germline, CDR1 is MNHNS and CDR2 is SASEGT. The CDR3 has 14 amino acids. Trimming removed 0 bases from V and 13 bases from J; junction bases left unmatched: 11. The CDR3 loop is CASSEALREGAGTF. DNA of the CDR3: TGTGCCAGCAGTGAAGCCCTACGTGAGGGGGCGGGCACCTTC.

This clonotype was observed a handful of times. The V call is TRBV19, the J call TRBJ2-3, with TRBD2 matching 9 bases. Per the germline V gene, CDR1 is LNHDA and CDR2 is SQIVND (reference sequence). This CDR3 region has 14 residues. The trim removed 1 base at V and 8 bases at J, leaving 4 bases unmatched. The CDR3 loop is CASSIASGISTQYF. CDR3 sequence (DNA): TGTGCCAGTAGTATAGCTAGCGGGATCTCTACGCAGTATTTT.

The rearrangement links TRBV7-8 to TRBJ2-6; D remains unclear. The CDR3 is 15 residues long. The V gene's germline CDR1 is SGHVS and CDR2 FQNEAQ. The germline V and J ends were trimmed by 3 bases and 0 bases, with 6 bases remaining between them. The CDR3 sequence is CASSLQNSGANVLTF. Here the CDR3 DNA reads TGTGCCAGCAGCTTGCAAAACTCTGGGGCCAACGTCCTGACTTTC.

This clonotype has just a few counts. J is TRBJ1-1 and V is TRBV30; possible D gene TRBD1, 6 bases. The CDR3 runs to 14 residues. V lost 7 bases to trimming and J lost 8 bases, with 23 bases between them. The germline CDR1 and CDR2 sequences are GTSNPN and SVGIG (reference sequence). The DNA of the CDR3 is TGTGCCTACACAAGGACAGCTCTTTTTTCCGAAGCTTTCTTT. As protein: CAYTRTALFSEAFF.

This clonotype was seen at least ten times. This chain connects TRBV2 to TRBJ1-6; D not resolved. The length of the CDR3 is 13 residues. V shed 7 bases and J shed 5 bases, with 9 bases lying between them. From germline, CDR1 is SNHLY and CDR2 FYNNEI. CDR3 DNA sequence: TGTGCCAGCATGGGTACCGATAATTCACCCCTCCACTTT. Translated, it gives CASMGTDNSPLHF.

There are a few counts of this clonotype. The rearrangement uses TRBV20-1 and TRBJ1-2, with TRBD1 matching over 8 bases. The trim removed 5 bases at V and 2 bases at J, leaving 7 bases unmatched. The length of the CDR3 is 14 residues. Germline lookup yields CDR1 DFQATT and CDR2 SNEGSKA (reference sequence). As DNA, the CDR3 is TGCAGTGCTCATAACAGGGGGGAGAACTATGGCTACACCTTC. Protein product: CSAHNRGENYGYTF.

J is TRBJ1-2 and V is TRBV6-2 or TRBV6-3, with D tentatively TRBD1 (6 bases). Germline CDR1 reads MNHEY; CDR2 reads SVGEGT. This CDR3 is built from 12 residues. The germline V and J ends were trimmed by 8 bases and 1 base, with 8 bases remaining between them. The CDR3 region is CASEDSNYGYTF. CDR3 coding DNA: TGTGCCAGCGAGGACAGTAACTATGGCTACACCTTC.

This clonotype has a count of ten or more. This chain joins TRBV9 and TRBJ2-5; 7 nucleotides match TRBD1. The length of the CDR3 is 14 residues. In germline, CDR1 is SGDLS, CDR2 YYNGEE. V was pared by 4 bases and J by 4 bases, with 7 bases of the junction left unmatched. CDR3 nucleotide sequence: TGTGCCAGCAGCACCTCGACAGGGCGAGAGACCCAGTACTTC. Its translation: CASSTSTGRETQYF.

This clonotype was counted ten times or more. The chain joins TRBV6-6 to TRBJ2-1, with D tentatively TRBD1 (7 bases). This CDR3 has 12 amino acids. V was cut by 6 bases and J by 10 bases, with 13 bases left in between. The germline V gene has CDR1 MNHNY and CDR2 SVGAGI (reference sequence). The CDR3 here is CASSQGGGEQFF. In nucleotides, the CDR3 is TGTGCCAGCAGCCAGGGGGGTGGGGAGCAGTTCTTC.

The table lists this clonotype with a few counts. The chain joins TRBV7-3 to TRBJ2-4, with 9 bases aligning to TRBD2. The CDR3 covers 14 residues. Germline values: CDR1 SGHTA, CDR2 FQGTGA. Trimming cost V 5 bases and J 7 bases; bases outside gene matches: 6. In DNA, the CDR3 is TGTGCCAGCAGCCCCCGCGGGGGGGCGAACATTCAGTACTTC. Translation: CASSPRGGANIQYF.